This TCR beta chain appears in the sequencing data of a study of blood T cell repertoires in COVID-19. Study background: The cDNA or gDNA used as material had been derived from T cells, B-cell-depleted T cells, or PBMCs.

Source study methods: Using reference gene primer amplification, nucleated cell counts were estimated. Some clones are missing from TCRdb's copy, which holds only in-frame ones; the method was immunoSEQ multiplex PCR. The V and J calls and the clone size are those of that table, but D and trimming were determined from the DNA. The table shows around 58,000 clones, with approximately 88% occurring only once. Sample: peripheral blood. This TCR was recovered from a woman aged 60 to 75 with COVID-19, enrolled during active disease.

CDR3 residues: CASRTRGSYEQYF. In DNA form, the CDR3 reads TGTGCCAGCAGGACCAGGGGGAGCTACGAGCAGTACTTC. The genes are TRBV6-5 and TRBJ2-7; 7 nucleotides align to TRBD1. The CDR3 covers 13 residues. Germline V lookup: CDR1 MNHEY, CDR2 SVGAGI. The V gene end was trimmed by 6 bases and the J gene end by 3 bases; junction bases not matched to a gene: 5.